The sequence of this T cell receptor beta chain was determined in a study of blood T cell repertoires in COVID-19 (dated by TCRdb to about 2020). Some background on the complete study: Samples covering the acute and convalescent phases of COVID-19 were provided by collaborators in the United States, Italy and Spain. HLA class I and class II types, where available, came from metadata supplied by the sample provider rather than from assay-based typing. Subjects who had been exposed to COVID-19, were actively infected with it, or had recovered from it provided the deeply sampled blood TCRbeta repertoires that made up the dataset. The repertoires were released in a freely available public database intended as a resource for research on the immune response to SARS-CoV-2. The sample metadata nearly always contained a de-identified subject ID, COVID-19 status, age in years and sex. The samples were drawn from two sources: the first 160 participants of the ongoing ImmuneRACE study, and 1,000 to 1,500 subjects contributed by 6 global collaborators. The material from the prospective study consisted of cDNA or gDNA derived from T cells, B-cell-depleted T cells, or PBMCs. Overall study results and their limits: Clinical and demographic metadata were provided uncurated, with the amount varying by source and participant.

Concerning this clone: Its target antigen remains unknown. No clone much larger than this one lies a single base away; base qualities are absent.

The trim is 6 bases for V and 9 bases for J, with a gap of 24 bases between the germline ends. Looking up the germline V gene yields CDR1 MNHEY and CDR2 SVGEGT. From cysteine to phenylalanine, the CDR3 is 17 amino acids long. Only the CDR3 part of the read is kept: 51 bases, read in frame from the first base. Participants in the prospective study were aged about 18 to 90 years, lived in 24 United States geographic areas, and enrolled through a virtual design. In the prospective study, cohorts were assigned on the basis of participant-reported clinical history obtained from a screening survey and a study questionnaire. A participant counted as exposed if, within 2 weeks of entering the study, that participant had been in contact with someone who had a PCR-confirmed or clinician-diagnosed COVID-19 case. Each participant in the prospective study had whole blood, serum and a nasopharyngeal or oropharyngeal swab collected by mobile phlebotomists. Additional blood draws and questionnaires over a 2-month period could optionally be provided by prospective study participants. Before DNA extraction, blood samples from the prospective study were shipped at room temperature or frozen.

TCRbeta CDR3 regions were amplified from genomic DNA by means of the immunoSEQ Assay, a bias-controlled multiplex PCR. The original pipeline was this. The number of nucleated cells in each sample was estimated from the amplification of reference gene primers within the assay. Sequence reads were collapsed and filtered to measure the absolute abundance of every unique TCRbeta CDR3 rearrangement. For each sample, productive Simpson clonality was calculated by taking the square root of Simpson's diversity index across productive rearrangements. The table comes from immuneACCESS by way of TCRdb, which keeps in-frame sequences with V and J called. Part of the clones is missing from these tables; in studies checked, under half for an unresolved V gene and the rest for unknown reasons. V, J and clone size reflect that table, while D and trimming were determined from the DNA. The sample data list around 400,000 clones, and around nine tenths of these were observed just once. Approximately 1.5% of the sample rests with the top ten.

Source material: PBMCs or T cells enriched from blood (not recorded which). The receptor's source is a woman aged 18-29 years who had been exposed to COVID-19. The receptor chain draws on TRBV6-2 or TRBV6-3 and TRBJ1-6; no D gene can be assigned with confidence. The sequence in DNA is TGTGCCAGCAGCCCTCTACAGAAAGCAATTCCAAGTTCACCCCTCCACTTT. It codes for CASSPLQKAIPSSPLHF.